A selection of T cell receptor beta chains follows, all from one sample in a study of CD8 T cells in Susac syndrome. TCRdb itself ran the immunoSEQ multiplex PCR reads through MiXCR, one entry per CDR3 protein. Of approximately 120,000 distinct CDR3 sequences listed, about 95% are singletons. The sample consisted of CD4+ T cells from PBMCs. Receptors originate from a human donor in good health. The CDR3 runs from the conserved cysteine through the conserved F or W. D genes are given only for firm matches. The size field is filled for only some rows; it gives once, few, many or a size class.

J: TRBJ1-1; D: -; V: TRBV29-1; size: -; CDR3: CSADTEAFF; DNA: TGCAGCGCAGACACTGAAGCTTTCTTT
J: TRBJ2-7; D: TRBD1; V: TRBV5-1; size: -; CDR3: CASSNQGQAYEQYF; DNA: TGCGCCAGCAGCAACCAGGGACAGGCCTACGAGCAGTACTTC
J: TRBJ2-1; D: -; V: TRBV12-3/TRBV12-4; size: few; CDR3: CASSGTVSYNEQFF; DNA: TGTGCCAGCAGTGGTACTGTCTCCTACAATGAGCAGTTCTTC
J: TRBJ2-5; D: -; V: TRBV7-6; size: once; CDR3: CASTFDRETQYF; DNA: TGTGCCAGCACCTTCGATCGGGAGACCCAGTACTTC
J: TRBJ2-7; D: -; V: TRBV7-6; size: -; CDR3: CASSGRTYEQYF; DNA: TGTGCCAGCAGCGGGAGGACGTACGAGCAGTACTTC
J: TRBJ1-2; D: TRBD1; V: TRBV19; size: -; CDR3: CASSIGQADGYTF; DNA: TGTGCCAGTAGTATCGGACAGGCGGACGGCTACACCTTC
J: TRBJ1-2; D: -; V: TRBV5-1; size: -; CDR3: CASSFQRNHGYTF; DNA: TGCGCCAGCAGCTTCCAACGGAATCATGGCTACACCTTC
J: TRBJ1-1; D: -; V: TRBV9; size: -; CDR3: CASSVTDQNTEAFF; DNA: TGTGCCAGCAGCGTTACGGATCAGAACACTGAAGCTTTCTTT
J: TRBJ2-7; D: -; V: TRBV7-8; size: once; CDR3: CASTLQGGLSEQYF; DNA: TGTGCCAGCACCTTGCAAGGGGGGTTATCCGAGCAGTACTTC
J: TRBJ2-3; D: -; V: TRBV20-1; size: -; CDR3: CSGKRGLHTDTQYF; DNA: TGCAGTGGTAAGAGGGGACTCCACACAGATACGCAGTATTTT
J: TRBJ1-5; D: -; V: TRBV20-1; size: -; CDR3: CSARDLSGGEPQHF; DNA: TGCAGTGCTAGAGATTTGTCAGGCGGGGAGCCCCAGCATTTT
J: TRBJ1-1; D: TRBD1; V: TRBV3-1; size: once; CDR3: CASSFRLPGQNVNTEAFF; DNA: TGTGCCAGCAGCTTCAGACTTCCGGGACAGAATGTGAACACTGAAGCTTTCTTT
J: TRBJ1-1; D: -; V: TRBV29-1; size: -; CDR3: CSIVARTSFTEAFF; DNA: TGCAGCATTGTGGCTAGGACATCGTTCACTGAAGCTTTCTTT
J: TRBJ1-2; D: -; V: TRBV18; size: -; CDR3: CASSPSTDRAYGYTF; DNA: TGTGCCAGCTCACCCTCTACGGACAGAGCATACGGCTACACCTTC
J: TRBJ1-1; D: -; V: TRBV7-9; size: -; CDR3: CASSLGGARNTEAFF; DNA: TGTGCCAGCAGCTTAGGGGGGGCACGGAACACTGAAGCTTTCTTT
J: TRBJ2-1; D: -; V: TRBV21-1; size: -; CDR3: CASSHAPVVSAYNEQFF; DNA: TGTGCCAGCAGCCATGCCCCGGTCGTGTCAGCATACAATGAGCAGTTCTTC
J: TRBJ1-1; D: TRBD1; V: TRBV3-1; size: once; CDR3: CASSQVEQGAAFF; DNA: TGTGCCAGCAGCCAAGTCGAGCAGGGGGCAGCTTTCTTT
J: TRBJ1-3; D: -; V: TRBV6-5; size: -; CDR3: CASRRTQASGNTIYF; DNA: TGTGCCAGCAGACGAACCCAGGCTTCTGGAAACACCATATATTTT
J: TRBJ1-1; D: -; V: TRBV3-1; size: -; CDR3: CASSLSPGSEAFF; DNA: TGTGCCAGCAGCCTCTCCCCTGGCAGTGAAGCTTTCTTT
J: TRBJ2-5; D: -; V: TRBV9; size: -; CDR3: CASSVSPDYGETQYF; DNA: TGTGCCAGCAGCGTAAGCCCCGACTATGGAGAGACCCAGTACTTC
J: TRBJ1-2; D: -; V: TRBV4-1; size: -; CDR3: CASSQFGRSYGYTF; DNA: TGCGCCAGCAGCCAATTTGGACGGTCCTATGGCTACACCTTC
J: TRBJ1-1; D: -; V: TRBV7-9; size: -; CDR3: CASSRGREVTEAFF; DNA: TGTGCCAGCAGCCGGGGGCGTGAGGTCACTGAAGCTTTCTTT
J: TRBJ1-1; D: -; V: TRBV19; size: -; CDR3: CASSPREGSEAFF; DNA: TGTGCCAGTAGCCCCCGGGAGGGATCCGAAGCTTTCTTT
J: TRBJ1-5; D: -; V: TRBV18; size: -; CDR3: CASSLAGSNQPQHF; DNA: TGTGCCAGCTCACTGGCAGGGAGCAATCAGCCCCAGCATTTT
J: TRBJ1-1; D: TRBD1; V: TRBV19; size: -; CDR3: CASSLPGTGAEAFF; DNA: TGTGCCAGTAGTTTGCCCGGGACAGGAGCTGAAGCTTTCTTT
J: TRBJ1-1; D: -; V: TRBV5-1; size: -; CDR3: CASSFSGDGTEAFF; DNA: TGCGCCAGCAGCTTTTCAGGGGATGGGACTGAAGCTTTCTTT
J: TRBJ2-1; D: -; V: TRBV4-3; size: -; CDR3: CASGGGIGDEQFF; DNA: TGCGCCAGCGGCGGAGGGATTGGGGATGAGCAGTTCTTC
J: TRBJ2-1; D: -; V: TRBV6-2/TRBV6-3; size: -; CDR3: CASRGGGRRNEQFF; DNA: TGTGCCAGCCGAGGGGGCGGGAGAAGGAATGAGCAGTTCTTC
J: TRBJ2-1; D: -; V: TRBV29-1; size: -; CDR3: CSVTVSSYNEQFF; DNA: TGCAGCGTAACGGTAAGCTCCTACAATGAGCAGTTCTTC
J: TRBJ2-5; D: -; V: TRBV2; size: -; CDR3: CASSEDRAIQETQYF; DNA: TGTGCCAGCAGTGAAGACAGGGCGATTCAAGAGACCCAGTACTTC
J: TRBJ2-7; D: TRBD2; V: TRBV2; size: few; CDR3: CASSSTSGSSYEQYF; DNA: TGTGCCAGCAGTTCTACTAGCGGGAGCTCCTACGAGCAGTACTTC
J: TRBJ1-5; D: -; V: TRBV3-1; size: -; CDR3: CASSPGQVPSNQPQHF; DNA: TGTGCCAGCAGCCCCGGGCAGGTACCTAGCAATCAGCCCCAGCATTTT
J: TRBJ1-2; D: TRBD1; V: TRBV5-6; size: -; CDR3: CASSLWDRLNYGYTF; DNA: TGTGCCAGCAGCTTGTGGGACAGACTTAACTATGGCTACACCTTC
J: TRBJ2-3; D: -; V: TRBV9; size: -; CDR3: CASSVTGARTDTQYF; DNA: TGTGCCAGCAGCGTAACGGGAGCGCGCACAGATACGCAGTATTTT
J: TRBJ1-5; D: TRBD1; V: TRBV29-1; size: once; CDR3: CSARTGGAGQPQHF; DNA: TGCAGCGCCCGGACAGGGGGCGCAGGGCAGCCCCAGCATTTT
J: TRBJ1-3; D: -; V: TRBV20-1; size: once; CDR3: CSARGRGAGNTIYF; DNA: TGCAGTGCCAGGGGCCGGGGGGCTGGAAACACCATATATTTT
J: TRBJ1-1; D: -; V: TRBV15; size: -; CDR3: CATSSEPANTEAFF; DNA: TGTGCCACCAGCTCCGAACCTGCGAACACTGAAGCTTTCTTT
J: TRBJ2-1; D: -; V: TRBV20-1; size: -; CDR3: CSASSSLRGNEQFF; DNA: TGCAGTGCTTCTAGCAGCCTTAGAGGCAATGAGCAGTTCTTC
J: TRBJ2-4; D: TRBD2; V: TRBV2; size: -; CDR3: CASSAALAGAKNIQYF; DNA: TGTGCCAGCAGTGCCGCCCTAGCGGGAGCCAAAAACATTCAGTACTTC
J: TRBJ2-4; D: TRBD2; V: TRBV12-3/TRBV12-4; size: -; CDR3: CASSPGGGDIAKNIQYF; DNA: TGTGCCAGCAGTCCGGGGGGGGGCGATATAGCCAAAAACATTCAGTACTTC
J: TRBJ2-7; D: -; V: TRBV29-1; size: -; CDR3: CSAHTGDEQYF; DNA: TGCAGCGCCCACACGGGGGACGAGCAGTACTTC
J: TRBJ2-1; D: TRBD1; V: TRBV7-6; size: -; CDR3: CASSLGTGRGEQFF; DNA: TGTGCCAGCAGCCTTGGGACAGGGAGAGGTGAGCAGTTCTTC
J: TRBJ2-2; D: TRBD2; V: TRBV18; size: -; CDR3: CASSPAGGPSGELFF; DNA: TGTGCCAGCTCTCCAGCGGGAGGGCCCTCCGGGGAGCTGTTTTTT
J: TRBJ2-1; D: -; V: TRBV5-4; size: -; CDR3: CASSLDSGEGNEQFF; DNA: TGTGCCAGCAGCTTGGATAGCGGAGAGGGCAATGAGCAGTTCTTC
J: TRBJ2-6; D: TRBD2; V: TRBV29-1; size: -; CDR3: CSVGTSGSLSGANVLTF; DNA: TGCAGCGTAGGGACTAGCGGGAGTCTGTCTGGGGCCAACGTCCTGACTTTC
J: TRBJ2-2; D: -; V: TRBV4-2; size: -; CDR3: CASSQDWNTGELFF; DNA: TGTGCCAGCAGCCAAGACTGGAACACCGGGGAGCTGTTTTTT
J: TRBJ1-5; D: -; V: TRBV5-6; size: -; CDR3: CASSQGSQGGGNQPQHF; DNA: TGTGCCAGCAGCCAAGGTTCACAGGGAGGTGGCAATCAGCCCCAGCATTTT
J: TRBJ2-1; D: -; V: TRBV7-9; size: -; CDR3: CAIAAPRDSYNEQFF; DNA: TGTGCCATTGCTGCGCCCAGGGATTCCTACAATGAGCAGTTCTTC
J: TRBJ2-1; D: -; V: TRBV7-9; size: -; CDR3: CASSHGAGAVNEQFF; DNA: TGTGCCAGCAGCCATGGGGCAGGGGCAGTCAATGAGCAGTTCTTC
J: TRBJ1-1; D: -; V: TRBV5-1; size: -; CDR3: CASSLEAGATTEAFF; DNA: TGCGCCAGCAGCTTGGAGGCAGGGGCGACCACTGAAGCTTTCTTT
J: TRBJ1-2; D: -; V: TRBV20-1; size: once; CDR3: CSPRRSGESYGYTF; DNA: TGCAGTCCCAGGAGGTCCGGAGAGTCCTATGGCTACACCTTC
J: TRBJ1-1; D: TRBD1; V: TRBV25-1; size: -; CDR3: CASSWTGKGTEAFF; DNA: TGTGCCAGCAGCTGGACAGGGAAGGGCACTGAAGCTTTCTTT
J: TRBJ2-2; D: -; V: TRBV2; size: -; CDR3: CASTYTGELFF; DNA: TGTGCCAGCACCTACACCGGGGAGCTGTTTTTT
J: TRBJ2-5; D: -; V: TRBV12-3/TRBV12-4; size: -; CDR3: CASTRGQETQYF; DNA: TGTGCCAGCACCCGGGGCCAAGAGACCCAGTACTTC
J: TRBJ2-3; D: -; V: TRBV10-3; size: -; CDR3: CAIRQQGVGTDTQYF; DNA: TGTGCCATCAGGCAACAGGGAGTAGGCACAGATACGCAGTATTTT
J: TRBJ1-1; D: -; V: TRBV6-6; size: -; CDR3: CASSSLDTEAFF; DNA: TGTGCCAGCAGTTCTCTTGACACTGAAGCTTTCTTT
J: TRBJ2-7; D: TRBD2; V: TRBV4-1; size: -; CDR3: CASSQEEVLAGKREQYF; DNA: TGCGCCAGCAGCCAAGAGGAGGTACTAGCGGGAAAGAGGGAGCAGTACTTC
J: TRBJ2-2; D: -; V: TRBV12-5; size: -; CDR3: CASGRVTGELFF; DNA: TGTGCTAGTGGCAGGGTTACCGGGGAGCTGTTTTTT
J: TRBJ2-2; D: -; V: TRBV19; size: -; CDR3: CASMGTGELFF; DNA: TGTGCCAGTATGGGCACCGGGGAGCTGTTTTTT